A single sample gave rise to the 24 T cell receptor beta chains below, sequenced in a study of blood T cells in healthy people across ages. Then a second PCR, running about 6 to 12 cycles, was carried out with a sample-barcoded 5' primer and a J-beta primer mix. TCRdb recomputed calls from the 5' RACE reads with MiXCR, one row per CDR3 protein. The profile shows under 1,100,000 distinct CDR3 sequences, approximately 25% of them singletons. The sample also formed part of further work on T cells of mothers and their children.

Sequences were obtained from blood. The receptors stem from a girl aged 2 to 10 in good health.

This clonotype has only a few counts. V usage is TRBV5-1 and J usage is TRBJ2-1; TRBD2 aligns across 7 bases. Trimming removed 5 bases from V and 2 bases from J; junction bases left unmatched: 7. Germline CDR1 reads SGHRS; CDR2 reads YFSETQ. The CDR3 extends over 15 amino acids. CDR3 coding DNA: TGCGCCAGCAGGGTCGCGAGCGGGACCTACAATGAGCAGTTCTTC. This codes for CASRVASGTYNEQFF.

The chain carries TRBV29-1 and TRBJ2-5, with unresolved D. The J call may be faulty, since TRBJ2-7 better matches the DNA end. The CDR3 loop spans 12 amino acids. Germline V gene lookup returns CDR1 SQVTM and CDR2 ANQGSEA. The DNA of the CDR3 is TGCAGCGTTGACAGAAAGCTAGGCGAGCAGTACTTC. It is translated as CSVDRKLGEQYF.

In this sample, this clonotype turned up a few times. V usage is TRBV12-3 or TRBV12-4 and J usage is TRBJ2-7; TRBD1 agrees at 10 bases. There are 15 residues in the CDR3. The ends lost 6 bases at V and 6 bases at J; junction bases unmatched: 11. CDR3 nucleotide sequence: TGTGCCAGCAGGGATGGGACAGGGGCAATACGCGAGCAGTACTTC. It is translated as CASRDGTGAIREQYF.

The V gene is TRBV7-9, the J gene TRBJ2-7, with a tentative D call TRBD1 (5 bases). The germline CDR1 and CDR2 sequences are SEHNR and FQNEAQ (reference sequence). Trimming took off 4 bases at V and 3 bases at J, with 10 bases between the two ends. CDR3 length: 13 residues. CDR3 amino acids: CASSWQGFYEQYF. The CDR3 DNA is TGTGCCAGCAGCTGGCAGGGATTCTACGAGCAGTACTTC. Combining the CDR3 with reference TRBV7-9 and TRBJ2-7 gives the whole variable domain DTGVSQNPRHKITKRGQNVTFRCDPISEHNRLYWYRQTLGQGPEFLTYFQNEAQLEKSRLLSDRFSAERPKGSFSTLEIQRTEQGDSAMYLCASSWQGFYEQYFGPGTRLTVT.

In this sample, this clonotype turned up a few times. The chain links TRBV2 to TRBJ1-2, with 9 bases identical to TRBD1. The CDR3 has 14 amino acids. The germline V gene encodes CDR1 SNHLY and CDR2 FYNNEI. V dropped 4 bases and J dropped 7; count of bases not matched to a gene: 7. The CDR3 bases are TGTGCCAGCAGTGGGAAACAGGGGGCGATTGGCTACACCTTC. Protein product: CASSGKQGAIGYTF.

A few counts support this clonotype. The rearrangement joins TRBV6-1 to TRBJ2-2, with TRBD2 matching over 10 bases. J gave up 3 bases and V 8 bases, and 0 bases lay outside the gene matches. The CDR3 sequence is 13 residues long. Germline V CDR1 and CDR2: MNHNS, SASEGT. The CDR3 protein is CASGLADTGELFF. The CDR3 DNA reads TGTGCCAGCGGACTAGCGGACACCGGGGAGCTGTTTTTT.

CDR3 region: CSARAWTSGAYEQYF. The CDR3 bases are TGCAGTGCTAGAGCCTGGACTAGCGGGGCCTACGAGCAGTACTTC. The chain has TRBV20-1 and TRBJ2-7; 12 bases map to TRBD2. The germline CDR1 and CDR2 sequences are DFQATT and SNEGSKA (reference sequence). There are 15 residues in the CDR3. Trimming took 1 base from V and 2 from J; bases not matched to a gene: 3.

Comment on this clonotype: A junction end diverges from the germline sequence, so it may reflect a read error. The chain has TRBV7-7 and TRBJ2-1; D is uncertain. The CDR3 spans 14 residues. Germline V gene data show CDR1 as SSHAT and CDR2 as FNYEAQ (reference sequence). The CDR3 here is CASSPRFPGDEQFF. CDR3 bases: TGTGCTAGCAGCCCCCGATTTCCCGGCGATGAGCAGTTCTTC.

CDR3: CASSLRVAGDNEQFF. DNA of the CDR3: TGTGCCAGCAGCCTCCGGGTAGCGGGGGATAATGAGCAGTTCTTC. V gene TRBV12-3 or TRBV12-4 combines with J gene TRBJ2-1, with 9 bases matching TRBD2. The V and J ends lost 6 bases and 7 bases, in that order; junction bases with no gene match: 10. CDR3 size: 15 residues.

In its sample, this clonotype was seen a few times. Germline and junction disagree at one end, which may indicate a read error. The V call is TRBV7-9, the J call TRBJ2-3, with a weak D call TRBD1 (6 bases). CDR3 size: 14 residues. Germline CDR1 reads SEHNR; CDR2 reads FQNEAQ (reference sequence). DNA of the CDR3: TGTGCCAGCAGCTTGTTGACAGGCACTGATACGCAGTATTTT. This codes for CASSLLTGTDTQYF.

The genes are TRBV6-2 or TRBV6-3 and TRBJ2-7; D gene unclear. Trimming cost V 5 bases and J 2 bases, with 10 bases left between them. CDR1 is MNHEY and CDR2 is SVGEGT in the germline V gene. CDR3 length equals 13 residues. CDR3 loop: CASSETPPYEQYF. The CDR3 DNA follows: TGTGCCAGCAGTGAAACCCCTCCCTACGAGCAGTACTTC.

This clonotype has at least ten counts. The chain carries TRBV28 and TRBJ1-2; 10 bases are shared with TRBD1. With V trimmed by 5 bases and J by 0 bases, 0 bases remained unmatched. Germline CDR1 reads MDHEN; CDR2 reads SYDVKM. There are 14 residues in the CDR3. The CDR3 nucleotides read TGTGCCAGCAGTGGACAGGGGGCTAACTATGGCTACACCTTC. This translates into CASSGQGANYGYTF.

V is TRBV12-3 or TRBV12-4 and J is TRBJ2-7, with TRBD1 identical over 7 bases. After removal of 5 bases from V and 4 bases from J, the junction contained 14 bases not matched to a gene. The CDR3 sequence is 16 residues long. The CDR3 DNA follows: TGTGCCAGCAGTGAAAATCGGGGACAGAACGCGTACGAGCAGTACTTC. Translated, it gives CASSENRGQNAYEQYF.

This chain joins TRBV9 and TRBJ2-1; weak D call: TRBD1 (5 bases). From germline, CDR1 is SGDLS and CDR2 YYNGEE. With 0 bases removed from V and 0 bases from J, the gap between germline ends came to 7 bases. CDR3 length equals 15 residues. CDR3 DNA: TGTGCCAGCAGCGTAGGGCAGGGCTCCTACAATGAGCAGTTCTTC. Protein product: CASSVGQGSYNEQFF.

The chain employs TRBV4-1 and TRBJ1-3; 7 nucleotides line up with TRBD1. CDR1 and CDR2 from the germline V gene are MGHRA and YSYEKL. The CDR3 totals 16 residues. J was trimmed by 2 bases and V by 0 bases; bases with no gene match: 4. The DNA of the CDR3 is TGCGCCAGCAGCCAAGAAACAGGGGTGACTGGAAACACCATATATTTT. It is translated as CASSQETGVTGNTIYF.

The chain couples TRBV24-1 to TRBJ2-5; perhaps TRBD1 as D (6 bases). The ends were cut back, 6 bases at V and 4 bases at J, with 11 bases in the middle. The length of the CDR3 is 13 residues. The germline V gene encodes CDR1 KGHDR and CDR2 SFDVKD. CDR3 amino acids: CATSPTGRETQYF. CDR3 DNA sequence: TGTGCCACCAGTCCAACAGGGAGAGAGACCCAGTACTTC.

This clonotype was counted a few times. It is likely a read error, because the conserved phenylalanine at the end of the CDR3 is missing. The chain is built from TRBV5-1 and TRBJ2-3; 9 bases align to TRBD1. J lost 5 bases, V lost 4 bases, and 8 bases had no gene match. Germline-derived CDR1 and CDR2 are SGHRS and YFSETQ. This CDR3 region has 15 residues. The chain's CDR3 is CASSLKTGGQDTQYL. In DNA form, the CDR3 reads TGCGCCAGCAGCCTAAAGACAGGGGGTCAAGATACGCAGTATCTT.

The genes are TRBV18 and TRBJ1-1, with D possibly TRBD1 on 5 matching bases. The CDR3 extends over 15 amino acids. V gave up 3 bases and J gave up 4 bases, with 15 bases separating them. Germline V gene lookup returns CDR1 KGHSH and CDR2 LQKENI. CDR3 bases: TGTGCCAGCTCACCGCGGTGGGGGGAGTCCACTGAAGCTTTCTTT. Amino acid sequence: CASSPRWGESTEAFF.

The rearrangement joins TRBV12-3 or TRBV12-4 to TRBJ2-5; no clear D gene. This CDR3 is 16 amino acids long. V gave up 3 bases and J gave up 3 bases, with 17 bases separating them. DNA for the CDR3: TGTGCCAGCAGTTTCGCTACGACTCAAACGGAAGAGACCCAGTACTTC. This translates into CASSFATTQTEETQYF.

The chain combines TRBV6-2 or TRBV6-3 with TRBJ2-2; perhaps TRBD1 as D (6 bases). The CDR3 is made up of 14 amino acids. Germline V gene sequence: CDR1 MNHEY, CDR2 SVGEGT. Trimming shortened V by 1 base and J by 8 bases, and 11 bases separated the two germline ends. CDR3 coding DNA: TGTGCCAGCAGTTACTTACCAGGGGCGGGGGAGCTGTTTTTT. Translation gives CASSYLPGAGELFF.

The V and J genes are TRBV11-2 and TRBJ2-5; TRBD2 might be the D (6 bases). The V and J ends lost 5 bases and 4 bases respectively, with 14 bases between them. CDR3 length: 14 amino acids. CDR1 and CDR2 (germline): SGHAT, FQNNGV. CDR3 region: CASSHSGGVETQYF. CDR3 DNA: TGTGCCAGCAGCCACTCCGGAGGGGTAGAGACCCAGTACTTC.

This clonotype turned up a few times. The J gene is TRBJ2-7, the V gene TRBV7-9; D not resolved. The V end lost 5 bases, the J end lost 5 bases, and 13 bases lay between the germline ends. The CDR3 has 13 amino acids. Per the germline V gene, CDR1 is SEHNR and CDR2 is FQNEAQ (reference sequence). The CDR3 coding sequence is TGTGCCAGCAGCCCTTCCGGCAGCCACGAGCAGTACTTC. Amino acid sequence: CASSPSGSHEQYF. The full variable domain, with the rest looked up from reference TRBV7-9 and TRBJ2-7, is DTGVSQNPRHKITKRGQNVTFRCDPISEHNRLYWYRQTLGQGPEFLTYFQNEAQLEKSRLLSDRFSAERPKGSFSTLEIQRTEQGDSAMYLCASSPSGSHEQYFGPGTRLTVT.

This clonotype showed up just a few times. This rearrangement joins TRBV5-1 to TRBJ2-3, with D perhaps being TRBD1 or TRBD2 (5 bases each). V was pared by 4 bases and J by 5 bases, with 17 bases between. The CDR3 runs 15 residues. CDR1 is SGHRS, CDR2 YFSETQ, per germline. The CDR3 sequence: CASSPGALAGDTQYF. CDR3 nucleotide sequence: TGCGCCAGCAGCCCTGGGGCTCTAGCAGGAGATACGCAGTATTTT.

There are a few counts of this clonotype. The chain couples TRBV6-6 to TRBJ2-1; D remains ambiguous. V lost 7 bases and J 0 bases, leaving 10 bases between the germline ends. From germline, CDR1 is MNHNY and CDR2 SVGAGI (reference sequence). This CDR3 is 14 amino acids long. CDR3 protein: CASTLLPSYNEQFF. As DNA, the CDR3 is TGTGCCAGCACCCTACTACCCTCCTACAATGAGCAGTTCTTC.